This TCR beta chain originates from a study of T cell responses to AZD1222 COVID-19 vaccine. Study outcomes and limitations: Increases in Spike-specific TCR breadth and depth were seen after two AZD1222 doses. Regions 160-218 and 743-854 held dominance among vaccine-associated CD4 TCRs, which spanned spike. Among spike-specific TCRs, nearly half reportedly target unmutated variant regions. Donors were mostly white British, more females; clonal diversity possibly underestimated.

The method was immunoSEQ multiplex PCR; TCRdb's version includes in-frame clones alone and lacks a portion of them. This table has 85,000 to 100,000 clones, just over 85% appearing once. V shed 3 bases and J shed 1 base, with 15 bases lying between them. Germline V CDR1 and CDR2: LNHDA, SQIVND (reference sequence). CDR3 length equals 16 residues. A word on this clone: Its antigen remains unidentified.

The V gene is TRBV19, the J gene TRBJ1-2; no clear D. The specimen was peripheral blood, collected on day 0 of AZD1222 vaccination. This TCR derives from an adult in good health. The CDR3 nucleotides are TGTGCCAGTAGTATGGGAACAGAAGCTCTTAACTATGGCTACACCTTC. Amino acids: CASSMGTEALNYGYTF. The whole variable domain, filled in from reference TRBV19 and TRBJ1-2, reads DGGITQSPKYLFRKEGQNVTLSCEQNLNHDAMYWYRQDPGQGLRLIYYSQIVNDFQKGDIAEGYSVSREKKESFPLTVTSAQKNPTAFYLCASSMGTEALNYGYTFGSGTRLTVV.